This TCR beta chain emerged from a study of OX40 agonist ivuxolimab in advanced cancers. General study results and limits: Dose levels from 0.1 to 3.0 mg/kg saw CD4+ and CD8+ blood T cells expand clonally by week 6. Relative to CD4+, CD8+ T cells held more expanded clones on average.

Exclusion of a patient followed from autoimmune disease history or systemic immunosuppression. Sequencing used immunoSEQ multiplex PCR; TCRdb keeps in-frame clones, though not all of them. The data show 60,000 to 70,000 clones, under 90% seen once. For this clone: Its antigen remains unidentified. This sample includes further DNA sequences coding for the same CDR3.

Looked up from germline, CDR1 is MNHEY and CDR2 is SVGAGI. The CDR3 runs to 13 residues. Trimming shortened V by 5 bases and J by 5 bases, and 12 bases separated the two germline ends. The chain combines TRBV6-5 with TRBJ1-1; D may be TRBD1 (6 bases). This TCR was recovered from an adult with an advanced solid tumor such as melanoma, head and neck, liver or kidney cancer. The material was CD4+ or CD8+ T cells sorted from blood, obtained in a trial of the OX40 agonist ivuxolimab. For the CDR3, the DNA is TGTGCCAGCAGTGAGGGGCAGGGGACTGAAGCTTTCTTT. Its translation: CASSEGQGTEAFF.